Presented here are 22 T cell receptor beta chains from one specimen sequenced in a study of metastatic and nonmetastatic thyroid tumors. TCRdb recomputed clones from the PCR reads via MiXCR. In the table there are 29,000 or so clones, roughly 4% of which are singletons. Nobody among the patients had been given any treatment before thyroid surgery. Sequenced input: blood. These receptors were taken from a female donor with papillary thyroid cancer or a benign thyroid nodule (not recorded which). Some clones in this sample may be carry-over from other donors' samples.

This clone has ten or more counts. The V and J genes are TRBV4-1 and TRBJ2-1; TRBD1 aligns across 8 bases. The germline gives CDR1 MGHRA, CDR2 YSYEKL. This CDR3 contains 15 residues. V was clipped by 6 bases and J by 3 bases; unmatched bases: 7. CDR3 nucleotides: TGCGCCAGCAGTTCGGACAGGGAGGTCTACAATGAGCAGTTCTTC. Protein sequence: CASSSDREVYNEQFF.

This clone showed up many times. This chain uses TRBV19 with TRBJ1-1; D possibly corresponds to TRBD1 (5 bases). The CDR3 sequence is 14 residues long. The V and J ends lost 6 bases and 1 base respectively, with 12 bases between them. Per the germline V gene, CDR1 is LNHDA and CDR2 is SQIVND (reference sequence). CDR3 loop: CASSLGGGNTEAFF. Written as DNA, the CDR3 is TGTGCCAGTAGCCTCGGTGGGGGGAACACTGAAGCTTTCTTT.

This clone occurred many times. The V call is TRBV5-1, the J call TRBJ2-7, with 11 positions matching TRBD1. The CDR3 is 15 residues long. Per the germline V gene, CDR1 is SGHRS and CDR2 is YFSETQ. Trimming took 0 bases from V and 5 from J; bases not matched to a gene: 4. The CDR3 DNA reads TGCGCCAGCAGCTTGGTCCCGGGACAGGGGGACGAGCAGTACTTC. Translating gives CASSLVPGQGDEQYF. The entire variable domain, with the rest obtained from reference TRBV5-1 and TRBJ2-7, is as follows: KAGVTQTPRYLIKTRGQQVTLSCSPISGHRSVSWYQQTPGQGLQFLFEYFSETQRNKGNFPGRFSGRQFSNSRSEMNVSTLELGDSALYLCASSLVPGQGDEQYFGPGTRLTVT.

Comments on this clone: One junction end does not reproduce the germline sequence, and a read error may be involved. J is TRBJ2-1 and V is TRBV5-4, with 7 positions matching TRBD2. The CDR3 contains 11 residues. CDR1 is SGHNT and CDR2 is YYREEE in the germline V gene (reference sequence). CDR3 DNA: TGTGCCAGCAGCTCAAGCGGGACCCAGATCTTC. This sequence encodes CASSSSGTQIF.

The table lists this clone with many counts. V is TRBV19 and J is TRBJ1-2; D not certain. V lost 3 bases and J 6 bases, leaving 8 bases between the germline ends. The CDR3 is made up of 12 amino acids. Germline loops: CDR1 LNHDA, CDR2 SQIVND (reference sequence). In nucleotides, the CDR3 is TGTGCCAGTAGTATGGGCTGGGATGGCTACACCTTC. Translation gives CASSMGWDGYTF.

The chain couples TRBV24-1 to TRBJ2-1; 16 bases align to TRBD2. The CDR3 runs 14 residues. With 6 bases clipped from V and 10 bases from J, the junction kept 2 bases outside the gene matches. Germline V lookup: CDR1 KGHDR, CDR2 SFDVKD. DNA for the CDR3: TGTGCCACCAGTCCGGGACTAGCGGGAGGGGAGCAGTTCTTC. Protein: CATSPGLAGGEQFF.

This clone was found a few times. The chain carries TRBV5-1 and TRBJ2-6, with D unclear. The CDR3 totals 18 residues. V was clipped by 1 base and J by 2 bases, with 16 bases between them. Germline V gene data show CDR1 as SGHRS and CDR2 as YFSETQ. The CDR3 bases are TGCGCCAGCAGCTTGCAGGTTCTGAGCTGGACTGGGGCCAACGTCCTGACTTTC. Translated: CASSLQVLSWTGANVLTF.

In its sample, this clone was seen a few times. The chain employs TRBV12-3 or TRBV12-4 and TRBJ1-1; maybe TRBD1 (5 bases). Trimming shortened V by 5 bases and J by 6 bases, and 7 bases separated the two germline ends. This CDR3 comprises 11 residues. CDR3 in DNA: TGTGCCAGCAGTCAGGGTGCTGAAGCTTTCTTT. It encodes CASSQGAEAFF.

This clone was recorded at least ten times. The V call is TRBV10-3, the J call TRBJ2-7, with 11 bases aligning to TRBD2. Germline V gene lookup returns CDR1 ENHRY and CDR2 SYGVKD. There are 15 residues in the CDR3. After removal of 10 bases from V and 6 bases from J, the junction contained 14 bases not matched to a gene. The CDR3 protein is CASSSSGRSPFEQYF. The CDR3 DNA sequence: TGTGCCAGCTCTTCTAGCGGGAGGTCCCCTTTCGAGCAGTACTTC.

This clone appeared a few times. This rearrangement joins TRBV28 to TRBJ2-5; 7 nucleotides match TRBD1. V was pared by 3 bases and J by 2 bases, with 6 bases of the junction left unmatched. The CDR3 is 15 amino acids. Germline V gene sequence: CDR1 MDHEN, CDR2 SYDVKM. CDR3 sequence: CASSLVGGYQETQYF. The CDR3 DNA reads TGTGCCAGCAGTTTGGTAGGGGGCTATCAAGAGACCCAGTACTTC.

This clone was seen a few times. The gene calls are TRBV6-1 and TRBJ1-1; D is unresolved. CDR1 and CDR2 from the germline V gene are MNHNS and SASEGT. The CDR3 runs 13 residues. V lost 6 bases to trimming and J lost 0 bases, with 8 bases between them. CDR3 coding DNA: TGTGCCAGCAGGCGGGGATTGAACACTGAAGCTTTCTTT. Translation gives CASRRGLNTEAFF.

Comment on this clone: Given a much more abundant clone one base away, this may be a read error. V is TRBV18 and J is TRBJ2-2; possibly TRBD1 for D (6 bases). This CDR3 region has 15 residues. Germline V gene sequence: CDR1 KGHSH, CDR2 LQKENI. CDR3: CASSPDRSNTWELFF. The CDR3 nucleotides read TGTGCCAGCTCACCAGACAGGTCGAACACCTGGGAGCTGTTTTTT.

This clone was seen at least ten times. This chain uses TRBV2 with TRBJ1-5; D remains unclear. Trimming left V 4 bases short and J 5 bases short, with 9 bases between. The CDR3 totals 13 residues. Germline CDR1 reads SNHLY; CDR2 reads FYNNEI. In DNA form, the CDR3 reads TGTGCCAGCAGTGCCGGGCGGGATCAGCCCCAGCATTTT. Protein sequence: CASSAGRDQPQHF.

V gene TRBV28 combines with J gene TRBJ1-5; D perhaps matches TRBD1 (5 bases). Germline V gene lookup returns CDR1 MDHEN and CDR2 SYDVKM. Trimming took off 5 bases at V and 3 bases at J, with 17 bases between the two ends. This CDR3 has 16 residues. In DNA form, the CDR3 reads TGTGCCAGCAGTGGAAAATGGGGACGGCTCAATCAGCCCCAGCATTTT. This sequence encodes CASSGKWGRLNQPQHF.

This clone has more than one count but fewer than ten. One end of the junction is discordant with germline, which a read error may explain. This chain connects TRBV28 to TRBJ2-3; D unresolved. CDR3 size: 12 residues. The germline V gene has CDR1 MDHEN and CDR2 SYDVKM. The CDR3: CASSLISDTQYF. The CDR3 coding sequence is TGTGCCAGCAGTCTTATCTCAGATACTCAGTATTTT.

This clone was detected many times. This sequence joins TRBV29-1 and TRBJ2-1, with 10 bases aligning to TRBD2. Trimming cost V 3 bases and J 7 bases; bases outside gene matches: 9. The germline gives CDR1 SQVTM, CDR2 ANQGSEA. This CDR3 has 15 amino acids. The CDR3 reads CSVEGLAWSLNEQFF. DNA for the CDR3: TGCAGCGTTGAGGGACTAGCGTGGAGCCTGAATGAGCAGTTCTTC.

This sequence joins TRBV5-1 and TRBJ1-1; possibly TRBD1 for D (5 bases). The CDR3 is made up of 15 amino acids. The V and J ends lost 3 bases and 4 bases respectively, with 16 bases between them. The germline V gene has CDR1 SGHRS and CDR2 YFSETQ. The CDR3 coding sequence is TGCGCCAGCAGCTCCAACAGCGGGGGGGGCACTGAAGCTTTCTTT. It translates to CASSSNSGGGTEAFF.

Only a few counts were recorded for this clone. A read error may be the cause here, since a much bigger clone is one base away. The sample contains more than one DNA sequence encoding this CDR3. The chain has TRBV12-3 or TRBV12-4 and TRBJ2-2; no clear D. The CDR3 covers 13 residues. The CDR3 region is CASSLAYTGELFF. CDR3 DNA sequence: TGCGCCAGCAGTTTGGCTTACACAGGGGAGCTGTTTTTT.

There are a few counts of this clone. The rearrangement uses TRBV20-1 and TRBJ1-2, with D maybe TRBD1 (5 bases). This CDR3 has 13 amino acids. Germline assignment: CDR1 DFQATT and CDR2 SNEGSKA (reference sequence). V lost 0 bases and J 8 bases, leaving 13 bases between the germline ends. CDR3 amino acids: CSAREGGGIGYTF. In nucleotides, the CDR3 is TGCAGTGCTAGAGAGGGGGGAGGGATAGGCTACACCTTC.

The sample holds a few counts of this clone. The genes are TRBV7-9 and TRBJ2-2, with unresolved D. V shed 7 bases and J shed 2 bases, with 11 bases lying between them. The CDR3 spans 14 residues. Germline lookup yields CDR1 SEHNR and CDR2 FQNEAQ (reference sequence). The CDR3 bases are TGTGCCAGCATGGAAGGTCCTAACACCGGGGAGCTGTTTTTT. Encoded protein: CASMEGPNTGELFF.

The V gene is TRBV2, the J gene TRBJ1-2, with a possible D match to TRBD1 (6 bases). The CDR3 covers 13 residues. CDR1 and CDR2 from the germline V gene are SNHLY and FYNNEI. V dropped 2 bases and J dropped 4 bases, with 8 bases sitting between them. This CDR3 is CASSENRVYGYTF. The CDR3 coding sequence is TGTGCCAGCAGTGAAAACAGGGTCTATGGCTACACCTTC.

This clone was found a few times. The CDR3 spells CASSPQPRGGSRFF. In DNA, the CDR3 is TGTGCCAGCAGCCCCCAACCTAGGGGGGGTAGTCGGTTCTTC. This rearrangement joins TRBV9 to TRBJ2-1; D perhaps matches TRBD2 (7 bases). Trimming took 4 bases from V and 15 from J, leaving 23 bases between them. There are 14 residues in the CDR3. The germline V gene has CDR1 SGDLS and CDR2 YYNGEE.